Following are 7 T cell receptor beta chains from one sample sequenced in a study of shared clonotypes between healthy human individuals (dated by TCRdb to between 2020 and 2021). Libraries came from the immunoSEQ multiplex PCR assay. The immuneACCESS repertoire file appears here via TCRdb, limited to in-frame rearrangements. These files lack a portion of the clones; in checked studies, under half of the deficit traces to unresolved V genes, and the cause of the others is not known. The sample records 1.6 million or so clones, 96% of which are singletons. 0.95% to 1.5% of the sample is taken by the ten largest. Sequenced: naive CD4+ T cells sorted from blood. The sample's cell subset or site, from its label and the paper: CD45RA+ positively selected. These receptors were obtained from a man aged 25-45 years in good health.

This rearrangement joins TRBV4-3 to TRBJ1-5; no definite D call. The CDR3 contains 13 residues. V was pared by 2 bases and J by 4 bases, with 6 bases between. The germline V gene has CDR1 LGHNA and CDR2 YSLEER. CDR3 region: CASSQQKNQPQHF. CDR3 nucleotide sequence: TGCGCCAGCAGCCAACAAAAAAATCAGCCCCAGCATTTT.

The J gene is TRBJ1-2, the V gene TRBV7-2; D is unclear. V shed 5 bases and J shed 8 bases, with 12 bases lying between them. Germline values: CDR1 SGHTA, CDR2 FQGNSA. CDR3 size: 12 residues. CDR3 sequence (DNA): TGTGCCAGCAGCCAACCTTCCATCGGCTACACCTTC. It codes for CASSQPSIGYTF.

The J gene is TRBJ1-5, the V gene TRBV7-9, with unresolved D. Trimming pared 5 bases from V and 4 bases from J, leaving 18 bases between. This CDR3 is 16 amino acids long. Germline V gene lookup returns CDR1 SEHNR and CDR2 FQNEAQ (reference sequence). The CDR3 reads CASSRGAVAPNQPQHF. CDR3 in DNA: TGTGCCAGCAGCCGCGGAGCAGTCGCCCCAAATCAGCCCCAGCATTTT.

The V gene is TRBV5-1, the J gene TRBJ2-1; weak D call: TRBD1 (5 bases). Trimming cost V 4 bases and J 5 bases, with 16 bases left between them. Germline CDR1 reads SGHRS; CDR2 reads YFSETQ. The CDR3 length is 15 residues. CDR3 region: CASSHSGAVNNEQFF. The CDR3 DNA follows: TGCGCCAGCAGCCATTCTGGGGCAGTTAACAATGAGCAGTTCTTC.

CDR3: CASGLDRPYEQYF. As DNA, the CDR3 is TGTGCCAGCGGGCTGGACAGACCCTACGAGCAGTACTTC. J is TRBJ2-7 and V is TRBV2; TRBD1 might be the D (6 bases). V lost 8 bases and J lost 2, with 13 bases in between. The CDR3 totals 13 residues. Germline V gene sequence: CDR1 SNHLY, CDR2 FYNNEI.

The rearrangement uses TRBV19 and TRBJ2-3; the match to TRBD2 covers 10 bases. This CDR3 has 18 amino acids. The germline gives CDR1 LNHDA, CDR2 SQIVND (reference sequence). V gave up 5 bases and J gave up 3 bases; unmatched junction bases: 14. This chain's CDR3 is CASSSSGRAWGVTDTQYF. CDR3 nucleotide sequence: TGTGCCAGTAGTTCCAGCGGGAGGGCCTGGGGTGTTACAGATACGCAGTATTTT.

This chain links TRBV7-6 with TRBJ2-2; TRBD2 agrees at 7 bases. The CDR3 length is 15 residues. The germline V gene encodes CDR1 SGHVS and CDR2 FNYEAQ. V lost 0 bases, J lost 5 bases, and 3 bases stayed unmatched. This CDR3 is CASSLAGGITGELFF. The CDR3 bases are TGTGCCAGCAGCTTAGCGGGAGGGATTACCGGGGAGCTGTTTTTT.